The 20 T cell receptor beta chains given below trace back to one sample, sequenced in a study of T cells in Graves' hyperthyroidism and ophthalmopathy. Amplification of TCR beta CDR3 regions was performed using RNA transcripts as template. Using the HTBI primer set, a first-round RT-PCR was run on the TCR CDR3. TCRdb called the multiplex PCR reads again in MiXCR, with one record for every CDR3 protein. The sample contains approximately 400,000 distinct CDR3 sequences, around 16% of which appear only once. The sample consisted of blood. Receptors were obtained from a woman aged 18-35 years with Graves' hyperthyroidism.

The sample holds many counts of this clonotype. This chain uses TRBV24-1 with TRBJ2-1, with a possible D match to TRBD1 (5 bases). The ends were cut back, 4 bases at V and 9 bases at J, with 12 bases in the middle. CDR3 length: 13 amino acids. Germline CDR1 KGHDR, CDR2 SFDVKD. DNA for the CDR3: TGTGCCACCAGTGACGTAGGGGTGGCTGAGCAGTTCTTC. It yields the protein CATSDVGVAEQFF.

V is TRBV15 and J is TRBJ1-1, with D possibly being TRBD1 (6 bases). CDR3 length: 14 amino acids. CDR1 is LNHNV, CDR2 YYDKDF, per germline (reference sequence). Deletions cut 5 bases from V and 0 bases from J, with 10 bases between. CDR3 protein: CATSPRTVNTEAFF. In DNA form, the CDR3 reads TGTGCCACCAGCCCCCGGACAGTGAACACTGAAGCTTTCTTT.

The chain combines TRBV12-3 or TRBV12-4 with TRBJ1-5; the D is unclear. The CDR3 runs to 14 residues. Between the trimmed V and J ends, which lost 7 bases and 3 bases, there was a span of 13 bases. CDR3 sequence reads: CASNLERNNQPQHF. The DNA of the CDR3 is TGTGCCAGCAATTTGGAACGAAACAATCAGCCCCAGCATTTT.

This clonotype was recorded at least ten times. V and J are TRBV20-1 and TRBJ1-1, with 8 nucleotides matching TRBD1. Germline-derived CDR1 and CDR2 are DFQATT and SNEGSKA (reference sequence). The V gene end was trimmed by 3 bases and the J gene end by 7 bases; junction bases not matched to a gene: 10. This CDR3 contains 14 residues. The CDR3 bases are TGCAGTGCTAGGCTCCGAAGGACAGGGCTTGAAGCTTTCTTT. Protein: CSARLRRTGLEAFF.

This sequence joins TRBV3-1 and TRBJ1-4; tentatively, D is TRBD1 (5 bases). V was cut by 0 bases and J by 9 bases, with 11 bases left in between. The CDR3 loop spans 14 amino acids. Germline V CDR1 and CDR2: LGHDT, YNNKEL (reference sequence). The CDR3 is CASSQEREGQKLFF. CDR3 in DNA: TGTGCCAGCAGCCAAGAAAGGGAGGGACAAAAACTGTTTTTT.

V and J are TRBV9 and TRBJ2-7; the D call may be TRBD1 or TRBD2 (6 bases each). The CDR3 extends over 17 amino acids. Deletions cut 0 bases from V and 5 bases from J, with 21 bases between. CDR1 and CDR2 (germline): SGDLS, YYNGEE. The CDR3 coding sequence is TGTGCCAGCAGCGTAGACGTGCCGGGGGCCCTGTCCGACGAGCAGTACTTC. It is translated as CASSVDVPGALSDEQYF.

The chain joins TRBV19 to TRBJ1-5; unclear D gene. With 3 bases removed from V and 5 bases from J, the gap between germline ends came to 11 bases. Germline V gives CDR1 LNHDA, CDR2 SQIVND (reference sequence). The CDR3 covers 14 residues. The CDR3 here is CASSIQALDQPQHF. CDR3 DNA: TGTGCCAGTAGTATCCAGGCACTTGATCAGCCCCAGCATTTT.

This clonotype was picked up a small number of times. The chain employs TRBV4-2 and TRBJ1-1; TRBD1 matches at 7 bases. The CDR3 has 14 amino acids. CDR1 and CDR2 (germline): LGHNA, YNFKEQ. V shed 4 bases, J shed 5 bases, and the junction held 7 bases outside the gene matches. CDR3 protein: CASSPGGPRTEAFF. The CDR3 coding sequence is TGTGCCAGCAGCCCAGGGGGTCCGAGGACTGAAGCTTTCTTT.

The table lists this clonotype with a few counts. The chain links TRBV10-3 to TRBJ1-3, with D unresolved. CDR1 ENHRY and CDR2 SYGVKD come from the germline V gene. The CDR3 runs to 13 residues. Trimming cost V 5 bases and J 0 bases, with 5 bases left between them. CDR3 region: CAISQDSGNTIYF. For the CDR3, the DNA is TGTGCCATCAGTCAAGACTCTGGAAACACCATATATTTT.

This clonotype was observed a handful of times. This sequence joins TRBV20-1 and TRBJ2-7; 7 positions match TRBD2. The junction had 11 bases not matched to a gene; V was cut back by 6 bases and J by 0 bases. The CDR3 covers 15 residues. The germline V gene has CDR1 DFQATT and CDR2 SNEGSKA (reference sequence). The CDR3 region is CSAYLLAQSSYEQYF. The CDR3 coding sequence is TGCAGTGCGTATTTACTAGCGCAGAGCTCCTACGAGCAGTACTTC.

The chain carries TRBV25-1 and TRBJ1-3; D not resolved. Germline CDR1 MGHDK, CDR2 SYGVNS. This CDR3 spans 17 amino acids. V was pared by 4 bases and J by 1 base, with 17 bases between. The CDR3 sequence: CASSAPMGSPSGNTIYF. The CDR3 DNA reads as TGTGCCAGCAGTGCCCCGATGGGGTCTCCATCTGGAAACACCATATATTTT.

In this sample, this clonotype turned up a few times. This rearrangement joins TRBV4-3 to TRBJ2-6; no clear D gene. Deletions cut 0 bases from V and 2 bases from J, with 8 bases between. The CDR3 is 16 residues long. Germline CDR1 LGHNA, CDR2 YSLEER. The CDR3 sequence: CASSQDLAAGANVLTF. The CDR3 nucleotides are TGCGCCAGCAGCCAAGATTTGGCAGCTGGGGCCAACGTCCTGACTTTC.

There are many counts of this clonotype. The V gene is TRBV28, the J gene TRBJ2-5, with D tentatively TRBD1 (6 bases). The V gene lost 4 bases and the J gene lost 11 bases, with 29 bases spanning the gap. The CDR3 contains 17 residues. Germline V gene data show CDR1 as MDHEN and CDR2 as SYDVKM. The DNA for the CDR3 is TGTGCCAGCAGTTCGTATACCGGGACATCCTTTAACATAGCACAGTACTTC. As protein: CASSSYTGTSFNIAQYF.

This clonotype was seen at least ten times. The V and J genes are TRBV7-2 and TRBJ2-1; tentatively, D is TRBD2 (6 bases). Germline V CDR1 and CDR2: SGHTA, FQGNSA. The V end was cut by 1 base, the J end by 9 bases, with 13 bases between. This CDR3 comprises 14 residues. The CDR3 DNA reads TGTGCCAGCAGCTTAGAAGGAGGGAATAGTGAGCAGTTCTTC. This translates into CASSLEGGNSEQFF.

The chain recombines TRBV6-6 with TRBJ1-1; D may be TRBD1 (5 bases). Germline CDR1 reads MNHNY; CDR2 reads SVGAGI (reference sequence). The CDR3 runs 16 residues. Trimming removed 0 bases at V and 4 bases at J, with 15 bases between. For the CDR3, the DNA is TGTGCCAGCAGTTACTCGATAGGGGTATTGGGCACTGAAGCTTTCTTT. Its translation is CASSYSIGVLGTEAFF.

In DNA, the CDR3 is TGTGCCAGCCCCAGGGACAGGGGGCGCAGGGAGACCCAGTACTTC. This encodes CASPRDRGRRETQYF. The chain combines TRBV2 with TRBJ2-5, with 12 positions matching TRBD1. The CDR3 is 15 amino acids. Germline V gene data show CDR1 as SNHLY and CDR2 as FYNNEI. The J segment lost 5 bases and the V segment lost 8 bases, leaving 9 bases of the junction unmatched.

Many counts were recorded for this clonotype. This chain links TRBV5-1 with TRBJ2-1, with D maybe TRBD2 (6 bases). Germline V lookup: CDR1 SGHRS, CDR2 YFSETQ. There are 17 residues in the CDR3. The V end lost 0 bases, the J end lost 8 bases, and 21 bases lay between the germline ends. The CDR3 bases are TGCGCCAGCAGCTTGGAAAACTCGGGGGTAATGGGCGATGAGCAGTTCTTC. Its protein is CASSLENSGVMGDEQFF.

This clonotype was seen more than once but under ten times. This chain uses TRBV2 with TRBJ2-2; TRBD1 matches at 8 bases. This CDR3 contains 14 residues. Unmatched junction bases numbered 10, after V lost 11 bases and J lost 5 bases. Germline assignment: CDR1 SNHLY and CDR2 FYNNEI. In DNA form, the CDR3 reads TGTGCCCGAGCAGGGGGCGCAGGGACCGGGGAGCTGTTTTTT. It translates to CARAGGAGTGELFF.

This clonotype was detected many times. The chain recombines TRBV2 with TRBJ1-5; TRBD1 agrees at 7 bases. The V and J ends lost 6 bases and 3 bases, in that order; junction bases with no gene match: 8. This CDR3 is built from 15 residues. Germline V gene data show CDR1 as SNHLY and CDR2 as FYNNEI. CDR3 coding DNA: TGTGCCAGCAGAGAGGGGACAGTCAACAATCAGCCCCAGCATTTT. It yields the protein CASREGTVNNQPQHF. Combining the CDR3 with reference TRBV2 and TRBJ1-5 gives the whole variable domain EPEVTQTPSHQVTQMGQEVILRCVPISNHLYFYWYRQILGQKVEFLVSFYNNEISEKSEIFDDQFSVERPDGSNFTLKIRSTKLEDSAMYFCASREGTVNNQPQHFGDGTRLSIL.

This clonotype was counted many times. CDR3 coding DNA: TGTGCCAGCAGCGTAGGGGGGGCAGGGTCCTACGAGCAGTACTTC. Translation: CASSVGGAGSYEQYF. This rearrangement joins TRBV9 to TRBJ2-7; either TRBD1 or TRBD2 may fit D (6 bases each). The CDR3 runs 15 residues. The V gene lost 0 bases and the J gene lost 1 base, with 11 bases spanning the gap. CDR1 and CDR2 from the germline V gene are SGDLS and YYNGEE.